These 20 T cell receptor beta chains were all obtained from the same sample, sequenced in a study of T cells in localized non-small cell lung cancer. Profiling relied on immunoSEQ multiplex PCR, and the TCRdb table lists in-frame clones only, not all of them. Here the sample spans tens of thousands of clones, about four fifths being singletons. The sequencing used PBMCs, collected before any cancer treatment. These receptors all come from a man aged 35 to 69 with stage II lung adenocarcinoma.

This clone has a handful of counts. Different DNA sequences within this sample yield the same CDR3. The chain recombines TRBV7-9 with TRBJ2-1, with D perhaps matching TRBD2 (5 bases). This CDR3 is built from 16 residues. Germline CDR1 SEHNR, CDR2 FQNEAQ (reference sequence). V lost 5 bases, J lost 0 bases, and 14 bases lay in between. Written as DNA, the CDR3 is TGTGCCAGCAGCCTGGCGGGCGGACGCTCCTACAATGAGCAGTTCTTC. Translation gives CASSLAGGRSYNEQFF.

As DNA, the CDR3 is TGTGCCAGCAGTTACTCGGCGGGACAGGGGTTCTACGAGCAGTACTTC. This encodes CASSYSAGQGFYEQYF. The gene calls are TRBV6-5 and TRBJ2-7, with TRBD1 identical over 10 bases. CDR1 MNHEY and CDR2 SVGAGI come from the germline V gene. Trimming cost V 0 bases and J 3 bases; bases outside gene matches: 5. The CDR3 length is 16 residues.

The chain joins TRBV18 to TRBJ1-5; 10 bases agree with TRBD1. Trimming at V came to 0 bases and at J to 3 bases, leaving 5 bases not matched to a gene. The CDR3 totals 17 residues. Germline V CDR1 and CDR2: KGHSH, LQKENI. The CDR3 bases are TGTGCCAGCTCACCACCTTTGGACAGGGGGTACAATCAGCCCCAGCATTTT. Protein product: CASSPPLDRGYNQPQHF.

The chain links TRBV7-9 to TRBJ2-7; D may be TRBD1 (6 bases). This CDR3 has 15 amino acids. Germline CDR1 reads SEHNR; CDR2 reads FQNEAQ (reference sequence). Trimming stripped 5 bases from V and 0 bases from J, with 14 bases between. The CDR3 DNA reads TGTGCCAGCAGCCCGATGGGGACAATCTCCTACGAGCAGTACTTC. Translation: CASSPMGTISYEQYF.

V gene TRBV27 combines with J gene TRBJ1-5, with D unresolved. Germline CDR1 is MNHEY and CDR2 is SMNVEV (reference sequence). Deletions cut 6 bases from V and 6 bases from J, with 12 bases between. The CDR3 has 13 residues. The CDR3 region has the DNA TGTGCCAGCAGGCCCACGCGGGCTCAGCCCCAGCATTTT. Its translation: CASRPTRAQPQHF.

The count of this clone is one. The V call is TRBV6-5, the J call TRBJ2-7; TRBD1 matches 8 bases. V was clipped by 2 bases and J by 2 bases; unmatched bases: 8. From germline, CDR1 is MNHEY and CDR2 SVGAGI. This CDR3 is 16 amino acids long. The CDR3 here is CASSYPVTGGAYEQYF. DNA for the CDR3: TGTGCCAGCAGTTACCCCGTCACAGGGGGAGCCTACGAGCAGTACTTC.

This chain joins TRBV6-4 and TRBJ2-1, with 7 bases aligning to TRBD2. This CDR3 region has 16 residues. Germline trimming cut 5 bases from V and 4 bases from J; bases unmatched to any gene: 11. Germline V gives CDR1 MRHNA, CDR2 SNTAGT. The chain's CDR3 is CASSLAGTTVYNEQFF. DNA of the CDR3: TGTGCCAGCAGTTTAGCCGGGACTACCGTTTACAATGAGCAGTTCTTC.

The chain recombines TRBV5-1 with TRBJ1-5; D is perhaps TRBD1 (6 bases). CDR1 is SGHRS and CDR2 is YFSETQ in the germline V gene. The CDR3 totals 15 residues. V lost 4 bases, J lost 0 bases, and 11 bases lay in between. The CDR3 loop is CASSPTGISNQPQHF. The CDR3 bases are TGCGCCAGCAGCCCGACAGGCATTAGCAATCAGCCCCAGCATTTT.

The chain combines TRBV19 with TRBJ2-5; D is possibly TRBD1 or TRBD2 (5 bases each). The CDR3 extends over 15 amino acids. V dropped 5 bases and J dropped 4 bases, with 17 bases sitting between them. Germline lookup yields CDR1 LNHDA and CDR2 SQIVND (reference sequence). Here the CDR3 DNA reads TGTGCCAGTAGTGTGCAGGGCTCCGGAGGAGAGACCCAGTACTTC. This translates into CASSVQGSGGETQYF.

This chain links TRBV5-1 with TRBJ1-4; 12 nucleotides line up with TRBD1. V lost 0 bases to trimming and J lost 3 bases; unmatched junction nucleotides: 6. The CDR3 has 18 residues. Germline-derived CDR1 and CDR2 are SGHRS and YFSETQ. The CDR3, as DNA: TGCGCCAGCAGCTTGGCTCCCGGGACAGGGGGCCCTAATGAAAAACTGTTTTTT. Protein: CASSLAPGTGGPNEKLFF. Full variable domain (remainder filled in from reference TRBV5-1 and TRBJ1-4): KAGVTQTPRYLIKTRGQQVTLSCSPISGHRSVSWYQQTPGQGLQFLFEYFSETQRNKGNFPGRFSGRQFSNSRSEMNVSTLELGDSALYLCASSLAPGTGGPNEKLFFGSGTQLSVL.

Comments on this clone: The junction shows a germline mismatch at one end, possibly a read error. The CDR3 nucleotides read TGCGCCAGCAGCTTGTCGGGTTTT. This codes for CASSLSGF. This chain connects TRBV5-1 to TRBJ1-1; D not resolved. CDR3 length equals 8 residues. The germline CDR1 and CDR2 sequences are SGHRS and YFSETQ.

The chain links TRBV6-1 to TRBJ1-3; D is unclear. V dropped 7 bases and J dropped 5 bases, with 15 bases sitting between them. The length of the CDR3 is 14 residues. Looked up from germline, CDR1 is MNHNS and CDR2 is SASEGT. For the CDR3, the DNA is TGTGCCAGCAATCAGAGGACCCCGCGAAACACCATATATTTT. Its protein product is CASNQRTPRNTIYF.

This chain connects TRBV7-9 to TRBJ1-1; D call uncertain. Per the germline V gene, CDR1 is SEHNR and CDR2 is FQNEAQ (reference sequence). The CDR3 totals 11 residues. Deletions cut 1 base from V and 5 bases from J, with 2 bases between. The CDR3 coding sequence is TGTGCCAGCAGCTTAGAAACTGAAGCTTTCTTT. This gives the protein CASSLETEAFF.

This clone was observed a single time. This chain connects TRBV14 to TRBJ1-3; D ambiguous. V lost 4 bases to trimming and J lost 0 bases, with 7 bases between them. The CDR3 sequence is 14 residues long. Germline V lookup: CDR1 SGHDN, CDR2 FVKESK. The CDR3 loop is CASSPAVSGNTIYF. The CDR3 bases are TGTGCCAGCAGCCCCGCTGTCTCTGGAAACACCATATATTTT.

This clone has a handful of counts. The chain carries TRBV7-3 and TRBJ2-1; D not resolved. CDR3 length equals 14 residues. CDR1 is SGHTA and CDR2 is FQGTGA in the germline V gene. Trimming shortened V by 4 bases and J by 5 bases, and 12 bases separated the two germline ends. Written as DNA, the CDR3 is TGTGCCAGCAGCTCGAACCCTGGCGACAATGAGCAGTTCTTC. It translates to CASSSNPGDNEQFF.

This clone was seen once. The CDR3 protein is CASSPIGTGDTEAFF. CDR3 coding DNA: TGTGCCAGCTCACCAATAGGGACAGGGGACACTGAAGCTTTCTTT. V gene TRBV18 combines with J gene TRBJ1-1; 10 bases line up with TRBD1. CDR1 is KGHSH and CDR2 is LQKENI in the germline V gene. The CDR3 runs to 15 residues. The ends lost 2 bases at V and 3 bases at J; junction bases unmatched: 3.

As to this clone: The junction differs from germline at one of its ends, possibly a read error. V gene TRBV6-5 combines with J gene TRBJ1-5, with D perhaps matching TRBD1 (6 bases). From germline, CDR1 is MNHEY and CDR2 SVGAGI. This CDR3 has 15 amino acids. The CDR3: CASSYSRGFNQPQHF. In DNA form, the CDR3 reads TGTGCCAGCAGCTACTCCAGGGGTTTTAATCAGCCCCAGCATTTT.

The rearrangement uses TRBV19 and TRBJ2-3; a possible D gene is TRBD2 (6 bases). The V end lost 5 bases, the J end lost 9 bases, and 15 bases lay between the germline ends. The length of the CDR3 is 13 residues. CDR1 is LNHDA, CDR2 SQIVND, per germline (reference sequence). CDR3 region: CASSLGTGRTQYF. CDR3 in DNA: TGTGCCAGTAGTTTGGGGACTGGGAGAACGCAGTATTTT.

The chain combines TRBV20-1 with TRBJ2-5, with D maybe TRBD2 (5 bases). There are 11 residues in the CDR3. Germline V gene sequence: CDR1 DFQATT, CDR2 SNEGSKA (reference sequence). CDR3 coding DNA: TGCAGCGGGGTCCGGGCGGAGACCCAGTACTTC. This sequence encodes CSGVRAETQYF.

This chain links TRBV6-5 with TRBJ2-7; TRBD1 is a possible D gene (5 bases). The CDR3 has 12 amino acids. Trimming pared 9 bases from V and 5 bases from J, leaving 14 bases between. Germline V gene sequence: CDR1 MNHEY, CDR2 SVGAGI. This chain's CDR3 is CASQSGFNEQYF. The CDR3 DNA reads TGTGCCAGTCAGTCAGGGTTCAACGAGCAGTACTTC.